These 14 T cell receptor beta chains came from one sample sequenced in a study of blood T cell repertoires in COVID-19. Using immunoSEQ multiplex PCR, the repertoire was profiled, and TCRdb retains in-frame clones only, with some absent. The repertoire holds 80,000 to 90,000 clones, over 65% seen once, with 13% to 15% in the top ten. The material sequenced was peripheral blood. These receptors all come from a woman aged 65 to 85 with acute or convalescent COVID-19.

This clone was seen a few times. This chain links TRBV27 with TRBJ2-1, with 11 nucleotides matching TRBD1. Looked up from germline, CDR1 is MNHEY and CDR2 is SMNVEV (reference sequence). The J segment lost 10 bases and the V segment lost 5 bases, leaving 7 bases of the junction unmatched. The CDR3 totals 14 residues. In DNA form, the CDR3 reads TGTGCCAGCAGTAAACCGGGACAGGGGGGCGAGCAGTTCTTC. This sequence encodes CASSKPGQGGEQFF.

The chain joins TRBV19 to TRBJ2-2; 8 bases agree with TRBD1. Germline V CDR1 and CDR2: LNHDA, SQIVND (reference sequence). J gave up 1 base and V 7 bases, and 5 bases lay outside the gene matches. The CDR3 contains 15 residues. CDR3 amino acids: CASTRTGLNTGELFF. CDR3 bases: TGTGCCAGTACCAGGACAGGGTTGAACACCGGGGAGCTGTTTTTT.

V usage is TRBV27 and J usage is TRBJ2-2; 11 bases agree with TRBD2. The CDR3 sequence is 15 residues long. In germline, CDR1 is MNHEY, CDR2 SMNVEV (reference sequence). V gave up 5 bases and J gave up 6 bases; unmatched junction bases: 5. The CDR3, as DNA: TGTGCCAGCAGTCTAGCGGGAGGAGTGGCCGGGGAGCTGTTTTTT. It translates to CASSLAGGVAGELFF.

The J gene is TRBJ2-5, the V gene TRBV29-1; D uncertain. Between the trimmed V and J ends, which lost 4 bases and 1 base, there was a span of 7 bases. The CDR3 loop spans 12 amino acids. Looked up from germline, CDR1 is SQVTM and CDR2 is ANQGSEA. The CDR3 loop reads CSVVASQETQYF. CDR3 coding DNA: TGCAGCGTTGTTGCCAGCCAAGAGACCCAGTACTTC.

J is TRBJ2-7 and V is TRBV28; 9 bases are shared with TRBD2. CDR1 is MDHEN and CDR2 is SYDVKM in the germline V gene. Trimming cost V 5 bases and J 2 bases; bases outside gene matches: 13. The CDR3 is made up of 17 amino acids. CDR3 nucleotide sequence: TGTGCCAGCAGTCGAGGGGGTAGCGGGGGTTTGCCCTACGAGCAGTACGTC. Amino acids: CASSRGGSGGLPYEQYV.

The rearrangement uses TRBV12-3 or TRBV12-4 and TRBJ2-7; the match to TRBD2 covers 7 bases. V dropped 3 bases and J dropped 6; count of bases not matched to a gene: 5. This CDR3 is built from 13 residues. CDR3 in amino acids: CASSFSAGSEQYV. The CDR3 DNA reads TGTGCCAGCAGTTTCTCAGCGGGAAGCGAGCAGTACGTC.

The chain recombines TRBV3-1 (or the pseudogene TRBV3-2) with TRBJ2-1; D gene ambiguous. This CDR3 is 15 amino acids long. Trimming cost V 4 bases and J 5 bases, with 15 bases left between them. Germline V gene sequence: CDR1 LGHDT, CDR2 YNNKEL (reference sequence). This CDR3 reads CASSPPELNHNEQFF. In nucleotides, the CDR3 is TGTGCCAGCAGCCCCCCGGAACTAAACCACAATGAGCAGTTCTTC.

This chain connects TRBV5-1 to TRBJ2-1; 7 nucleotides align to TRBD1. Germline V lookup: CDR1 SGHRS, CDR2 YFSETQ. The V gene end was trimmed by 4 bases and the J gene end by 4 bases; junction bases not matched to a gene: 8. The CDR3 loop spans 15 amino acids. The CDR3 nucleotides are TGCGCCAGCAGCGAGGGACAGCCCCTTTACAATGAGCAGTTCTTC. Translated: CASSEGQPLYNEQFF.

Concerning this clone itself: This specimen includes other DNA sequences encoding the same CDR3. This chain joins TRBV19 and TRBJ2-6; a weak D match, TRBD1 (5 bases). V dropped 1 base and J dropped 2 bases, with 9 bases sitting between them. The germline V gene has CDR1 LNHDA and CDR2 SQIVND (reference sequence). The CDR3 length is 16 residues. The CDR3 loop reads CASSIVAGTGANVLTF. DNA for the CDR3: TGTGCCAGTAGTATAGTTGCAGGGACTGGGGCCAACGTCCTGACTTTC.

The chain joins TRBV6-6 to TRBJ1-1, with 10 nucleotides matching TRBD1. Germline-derived CDR1 and CDR2 are MNHNY and SVGAGI (reference sequence). CDR3 length: 14 amino acids. V dropped 5 bases and J dropped 5; count of bases not matched to a gene: 5. CDR3 amino acids: CASSSPGQGTEAFF. CDR3 bases: TGTGCCAGCAGTAGCCCGGGACAGGGGACTGAAGCTTTCTTT.

This chain connects TRBV7-2 to TRBJ1-5, with D possibly matching TRBD1 (6 bases). The V end lost 5 bases, the J end lost 7 bases, and 18 bases lay between the germline ends. Germline CDR1 and CDR2: SGHTA and FQGNSA. The CDR3 has 15 residues. The CDR3 DNA reads as TGTGCCAGCAGCCAGGGGTTGGGTGGGGTGCAGCCCCAGCATTTT. Translating it yields CASSQGLGGVQPQHF.

This clone was picked up a small number of times. This chain links TRBV3-1 (or the pseudogene TRBV3-2) with TRBJ1-2; 7 positions agree with TRBD1. The CDR3 is 14 amino acids. Germline V CDR1 and CDR2: LGHDT, YNNKEL (reference sequence). Trimming took 0 bases from V and 7 from J; bases not matched to a gene: 5. CDR3 nucleotides: TGTGCCAGCAGCCAAGAAGAAGGGACAGCTGGCTACACCTTC. Its protein is CASSQEEGTAGYTF.

The V and J genes are TRBV7-8 and TRBJ1-1; 9 nucleotides line up with TRBD1. The germline CDR1 and CDR2 sequences are SGHVS and FQNEAQ. This CDR3 is 20 amino acids long. V gave up 1 base and J gave up 5 bases; unmatched junction bases: 20. DNA for the CDR3: TGTGCCAGCAGCTTAGTTTGGGCTCAATACGACAGGGGGTTTGGGACTGAAGCTTTCTTT. Translation: CASSLVWAQYDRGFGTEAFF. The entire variable domain, with the rest obtained from reference TRBV7-8 and TRBJ1-1, is as follows: GAGVSQSPRYKVAKRGQDVALRCDPISGHVSLFWYQQALGQGPEFLTYFQNEAQLDKSGLPSDRFFAERPEGSVSTLKIQRTQQEDSAVYLCASSLVWAQYDRGFGTEAFFGQGTRLTVV.

For this clone: The sample holds other DNA sequences that translate to the same CDR3. The rearrangement links TRBV28 to TRBJ1-1; 9 nucleotides line up with TRBD1. Trimming cost V 5 bases and J 0 bases; bases outside gene matches: 7. The CDR3 runs to 16 residues. Germline V gives CDR1 MDHEN, CDR2 SYDVKM. The CDR3 nucleotides are TGTGCCAGCAGTCCACGAGGACAGGGGTTGAACACTGAAGCTTTCTTT. Residues: CASSPRGQGLNTEAFF.